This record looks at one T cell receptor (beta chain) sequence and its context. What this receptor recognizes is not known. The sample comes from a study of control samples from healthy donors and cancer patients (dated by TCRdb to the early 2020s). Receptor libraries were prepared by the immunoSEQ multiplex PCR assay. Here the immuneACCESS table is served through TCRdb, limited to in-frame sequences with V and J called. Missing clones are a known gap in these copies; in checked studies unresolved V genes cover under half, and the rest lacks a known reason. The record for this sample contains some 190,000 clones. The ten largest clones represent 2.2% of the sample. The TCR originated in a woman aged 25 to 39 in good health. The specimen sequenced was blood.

The DNA reads TGTGCCAGCAGTTTGAACCCCCTTCCCAGGACGGTCTCCTACGAGCAGTACTTC. Translated, it gives CASSLNPLPRTVSYEQYF. The chain uses TRBV28 and TRBJ2-7; confidence is insufficient to name the D gene. Its CDR3 holds 18 amino acids, cysteine through phenylalanine. Just the 54-base CDR3 DNA is kept, in frame starting at base 1. The germline V gene supplies CDR1 MDHEN and CDR2 SYDVKM. V is pared back by 3 bases and J by 0 bases, with 21 bases lying between the germline termini. The entire variable domain, with the stretches around the CDR3 drawn from the reference TRBV28 and TRBJ2-7 proteins, is DVKVTQSSRYLVKRTGEKVFLECVQDMDHENMFWYRQDPGLGLRLIYFSYDVKMKEKGDIPEGYSVSREKKERFSLILESASTNQTSMYLCASSLNPLPRTVSYEQYFGPGTRLTVT.